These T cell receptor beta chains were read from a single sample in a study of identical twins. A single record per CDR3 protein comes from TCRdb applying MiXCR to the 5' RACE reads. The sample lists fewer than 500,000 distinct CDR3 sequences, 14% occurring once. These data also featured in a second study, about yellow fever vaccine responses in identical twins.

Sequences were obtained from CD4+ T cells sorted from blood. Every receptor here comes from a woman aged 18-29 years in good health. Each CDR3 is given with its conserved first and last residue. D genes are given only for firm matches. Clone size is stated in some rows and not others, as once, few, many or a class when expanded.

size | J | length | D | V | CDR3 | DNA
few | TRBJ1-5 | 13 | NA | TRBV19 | CASSLNDGQPQHF | TGTGCCAGTAGTCTGAACGACGGGCAGCCCCAGCATTTT
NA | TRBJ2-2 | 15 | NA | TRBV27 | CARRLPNWGTGELFF | TGTGCCAGGCGATTACCCAATTGGGGCACCGGGGAGCTGTTTTTT
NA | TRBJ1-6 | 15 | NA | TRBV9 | CASSPGTGYNSPLHF | TGTGCCAGCAGCCCTGGGACGGGCTATAATTCACCCCTCCACTTT
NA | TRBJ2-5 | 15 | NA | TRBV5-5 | CASSLAKEGAAPQYF | TGTGCCAGCAGCTTGGCGAAAGAAGGGGCGGCCCCCCAGTACTTC
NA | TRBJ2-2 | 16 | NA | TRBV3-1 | CASSQEVGVNTGELFF | TGTGCCAGCAGCCAAGAAGTAGGGGTGAACACCGGGGAGCTGTTTTTT
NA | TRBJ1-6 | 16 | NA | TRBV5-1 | CASSLRSGTHTSPLHF | TGCGCCAGCAGCCTACGGAGCGGGACACACACTTCACCCCTCCACTTT
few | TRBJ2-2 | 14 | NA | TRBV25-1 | CASSEFSGFGELFF | TGTGCCAGCAGTGAATTTTCGGGTTTCGGGGAGCTGTTTTTT
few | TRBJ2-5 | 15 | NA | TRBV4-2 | CASSQAHDSLGTQYF | TGTGCCAGCAGCCAAGCACATGACTCCCTGGGGACCCAGTACTTC
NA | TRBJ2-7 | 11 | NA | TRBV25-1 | CASSGGLEQYF | TGTGCCAGCAGTGGGGGGCTCGAGCAGTACTTC
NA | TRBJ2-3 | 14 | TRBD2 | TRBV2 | CASSGLAGADTQYF | TGTGCCAGCAGTGGTCTAGCGGGGGCAGATACGCAGTATTTT
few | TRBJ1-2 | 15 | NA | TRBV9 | CASSVEGKAGDGYTF | TGTGCCAGCAGCGTAGAAGGGAAGGCAGGGGATGGCTACACCTTC
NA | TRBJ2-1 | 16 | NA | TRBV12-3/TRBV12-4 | CASSKLRMSSYNEQFF | TGTGCCAGCAGCAAACTTCGGATGAGCTCCTACAATGAGCAGTTCTTC
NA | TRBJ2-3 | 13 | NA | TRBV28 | CASRTPGVDTQYF | TGTGCCAGCAGGACTCCTGGGGTCGATACGCAGTATTTT
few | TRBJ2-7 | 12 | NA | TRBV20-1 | CSAPHSQYEQYF | TGCAGTGCGCCCCACAGCCAATACGAGCAGTACTTC
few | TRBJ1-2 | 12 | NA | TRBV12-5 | CASGSSNVGYTF | TGTGCTAGTGGTTCGTCCAACGTAGGCTACACCTTC
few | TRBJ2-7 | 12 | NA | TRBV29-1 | CSVRDNLYEQYF | TGCAGCGTTAGGGACAACCTCTACGAGCAGTACTTC
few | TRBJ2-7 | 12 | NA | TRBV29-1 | CSVETGTYEQYF | TGCAGCGTTGAAACCGGCACCTACGAGCAGTACTTC
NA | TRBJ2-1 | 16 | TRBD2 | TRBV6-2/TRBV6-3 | CASSRPTSGTYNEQFF | TGTGCCAGCAGCCGACCCACTAGCGGGACATACAATGAGCAGTTCTTC
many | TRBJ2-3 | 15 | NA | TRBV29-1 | CSVQYGLAGDGGQYF | TGCAGCGTGCAGTATGGGCTCGCCGGGGACGGGGGGCAGTATTTT
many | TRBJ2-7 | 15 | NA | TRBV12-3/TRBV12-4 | CASSLAQGSAYEQYF | TGTGCCAGCAGTTTAGCGCAGGGCAGTGCCTACGAGCAGTACTTC
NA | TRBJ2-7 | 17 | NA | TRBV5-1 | CASSLEGPRSYSYEQYF | TGCGCCAGCAGCTTGGAGGGACCCAGATCGTACTCCTACGAGCAGTACTTC
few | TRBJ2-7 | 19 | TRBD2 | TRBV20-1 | CSARDAGSPMRGTSYEQYF | TGCAGTGCTAGAGATGCTGGCTCCCCTATGCGGGGGACCTCCTACGAGCAGTACTTC
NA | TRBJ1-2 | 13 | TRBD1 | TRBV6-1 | CASRRQGDYGYTF | TGTGCCAGCAGGAGACAGGGCGACTATGGCTACACCTTC
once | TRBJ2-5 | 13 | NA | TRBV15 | CATSRALRETQYF | TGTGCCACCAGTAGGGCCCTCAGGGAGACCCAGTACTTC
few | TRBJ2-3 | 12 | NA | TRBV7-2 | CASSSQADTQYF | TGTGCCAGCAGCTCCCAAGCGGATACGCAGTATTTT
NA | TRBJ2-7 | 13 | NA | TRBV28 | CASGSGLRYEQYF | TGTGCCAGCGGCTCGGGGCTGCGCTACGAGCAGTACTTC
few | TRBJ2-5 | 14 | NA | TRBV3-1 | CASSLEGWEETQYF | TGTGCCAGCAGCCTGGAAGGCTGGGAAGAGACCCAGTACTTC
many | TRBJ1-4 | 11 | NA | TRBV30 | CAWSVGEKLFF | TGTGCCTGGAGTGTTGGTGAAAAACTGTTTTTT
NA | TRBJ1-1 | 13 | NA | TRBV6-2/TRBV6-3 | CANRRAGSPEAFF | TGTGCTAATCGAAGGGCGGGCAGCCCTGAAGCTTTCTTT
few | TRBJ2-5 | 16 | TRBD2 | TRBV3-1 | CASSQDRRGAQETQYF | TGTGCCAGCAGCCAAGATAGGCGGGGGGCGCAAGAGACCCAGTACTTC
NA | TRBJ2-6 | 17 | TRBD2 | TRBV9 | CASSVEAGGPGANVLTF | TGTGCCAGCAGCGTAGAAGCGGGGGGCCCTGGGGCCAACGTCCTGACTTTC
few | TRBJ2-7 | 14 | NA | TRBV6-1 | CASSNRRAPYEQYF | TGTGCCAGCAGTAACCGCAGGGCCCCCTACGAGCAGTACTTC
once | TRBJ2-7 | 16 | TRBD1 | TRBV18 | CASSPARDRRRDEQYF | TGTGCCAGCTCACCGGCGCGGGACAGGCGTCGGGACGAGCAGTACTTC
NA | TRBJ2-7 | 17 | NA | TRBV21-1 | CASSKGQVREGTYEQYF | TGTGCCAGCAGCAAAGGCCAAGTCCGGGAGGGGACCTACGAGCAGTACTTC
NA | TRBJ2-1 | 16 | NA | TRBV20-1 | CSAGRGGGSSYNEQFF | TGCAGTGCTGGGCGGGGCGGAGGGAGCTCCTACAATGAGCAGTTCTTC
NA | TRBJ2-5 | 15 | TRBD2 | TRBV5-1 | CASSPGTSGTKTQYF | TGCGCCAGCAGCCCAGGGACTAGCGGGACGAAGACCCAGTACTTC
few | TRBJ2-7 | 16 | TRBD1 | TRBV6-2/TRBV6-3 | CASSYPGRTGRYEQYF | TGTGCCAGCAGTTACCCTGGGAGGACAGGGAGGTACGAGCAGTACTTC
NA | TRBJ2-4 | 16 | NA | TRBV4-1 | CASSQVARDTKNIQYF | TGCGCCAGCAGCCAAGTGGCGAGGGACACCAAAAACATTCAGTACTTC
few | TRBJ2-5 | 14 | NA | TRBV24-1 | CATSDLVHSETQYF | TGTGCCACCAGTGATTTGGTCCATTCCGAGACCCAGTACTTC
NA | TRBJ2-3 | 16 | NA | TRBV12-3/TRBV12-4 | CASSSTTASSTDTQYF | TGTGCCAGCAGTTCCACGACAGCCTCTAGCACAGATACGCAGTATTTT
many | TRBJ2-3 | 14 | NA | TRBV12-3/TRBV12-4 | CASRFRTSTDTQYF | TGTGCCAGCAGATTCAGGACTAGCACAGATACGCAGTATTTT
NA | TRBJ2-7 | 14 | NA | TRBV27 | CASSSPANRGREYF | TGTGCCAGCAGTTCCCCTGCCAATCGTGGACGGGAGTACTTC
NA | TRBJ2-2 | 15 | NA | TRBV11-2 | CASSFAGKGTGELFF | TGTGCCAGCAGCTTCGCCGGGAAGGGTACCGGGGAGCTGTTTTTT
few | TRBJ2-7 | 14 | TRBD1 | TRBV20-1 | CSASPGTGGYEQYF | TGCAGTGCTAGCCCCGGGACAGGGGGCTACGAGCAGTACTTC
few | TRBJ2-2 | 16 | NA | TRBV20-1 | CSARDSRAGWVGELFF | TGCAGTGCTAGAGATTCCCGGGCAGGATGGGTCGGGGAGCTGTTTTTT
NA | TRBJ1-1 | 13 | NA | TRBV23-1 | CASSQLPNTEAFF | TGCGCCAGCAGTCAATTACCGAACACTGAAGCTTTCTTT
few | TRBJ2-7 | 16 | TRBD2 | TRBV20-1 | CSAPVGLAGDPAEQYF | TGCAGTGCTCCAGTGGGACTAGCGGGAGATCCGGCCGAGCAGTACTTC
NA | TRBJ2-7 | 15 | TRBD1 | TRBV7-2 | CASSISTGGFYEQYF | TGTGCCAGCAGCATCTCGACAGGGGGCTTCTACGAGCAGTACTTC
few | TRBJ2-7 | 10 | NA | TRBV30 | CAWSAWEQYF | TGTGCCTGGAGTGCATGGGAGCAGTACTTC
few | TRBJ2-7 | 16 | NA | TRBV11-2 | CASSLEWGRLAGEQYF | TGTGCCAGCAGCTTAGAATGGGGGCGGCTAGCTGGTGAGCAGTACTTC
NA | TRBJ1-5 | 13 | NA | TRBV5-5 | CASSLQWGQPQHF | TGTGCCAGCAGCCTACAATGGGGTCAGCCCCAGCATTTT
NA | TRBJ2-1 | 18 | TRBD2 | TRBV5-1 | CASYERTLAGGIRDEQFF | TGCGCCAGCTATGAAAGGACGCTAGCGGGGGGGATCCGCGATGAGCAGTTCTTC
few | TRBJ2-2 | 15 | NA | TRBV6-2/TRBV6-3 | CASSYRQVITGELFF | TGTGCCAGCAGTTACAGGCAGGTCATAACCGGGGAGCTGTTTTTT
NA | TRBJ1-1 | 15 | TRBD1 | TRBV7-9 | CASSLADRVDTEAFF | TGTGCCAGCAGCTTAGCAGACAGGGTGGACACTGAAGCTTTCTTT
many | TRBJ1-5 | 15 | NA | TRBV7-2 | CASSLRAGLNQPQHF | TGTGCCAGCAGCTTAAGGGCCGGCCTCAATCAGCCCCAGCATTTT
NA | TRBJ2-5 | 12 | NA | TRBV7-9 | CASSLGRGEVYF | TGTGCCAGCAGCCTAGGACGGGGTGAGGTGTACTTC
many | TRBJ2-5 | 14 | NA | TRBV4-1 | CASAGEGTLKTQYF | TGCGCCAGTGCAGGAGAGGGTACTTTGAAGACCCAGTACTTC
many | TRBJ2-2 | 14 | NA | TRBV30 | CAWSMLQNTGELFF | TGTGCCTGGTCGATGTTACAGAACACCGGGGAGCTGTTTTTT